A selection of T cell receptor beta chains follows, all from one sample in a study of CD8 T cells in ankylosing spondylitis. One entry per CDR3 protein results from TCRdb running MiXCR on the 5' RACE reads. In the table there are 200,000 to 250,000 distinct CDR3 sequences, roughly 24% of which are singletons. Sequenced: blood, either unsorted or a sorted T cell fraction (not recorded which). All receptors come from a male donor with ankylosing spondylitis or in good health (not recorded which). Both conserved end residues are part of each CDR3. The order of the fields is clone size, D gene, J gene, V gene, CDR3 DNA, CDR3 protein. A D gene is named only where the DNA matches it firmly. Clone size is shown for a subset of rows, as once, few, many or a class of expanded clone.

>many|TRBD1|TRBJ1-5|TRBV20-1
TGCAGTGCTAGAGGGGACAGGGTAGAAAGCAATCAGCCCCAGCATTTT
CSARGDRVESNQPQHF
>NA|NA|TRBJ2-7|TRBV5-1
TGCGCCAGCAGCTTGAACGGCGAGCAGTACTTC
CASSLNGEQYF
>many|NA|TRBJ2-7|TRBV5-1
TGCGCCAGCAGCTTGGAGGAAGGGAGAAGCTCCTACGAGCAGTACTTC
CASSLEEGRSSYEQYF
>NA|NA|TRBJ1-2|TRBV5-1
TGCGCCAGCTCTCTGGGCCCGGGCAGCGACGTGGAGGGCTACACCTTC
CASSLGPGSDVEGYTF
>NA|NA|TRBJ2-7|TRBV5-6
TGTGCCAGCAGCTCGGGCCAGTGGGGCCCCTTTTACGAGCAGTACTTC
CASSSGQWGPFYEQYF
>NA|TRBD1|TRBJ1-2|TRBV20-1
TGCAGTGCTAGAGATCTTAGGGGACAGGGGTGGACCTTC
CSARDLRGQGWTF
>many|TRBD1|TRBJ1-2|TRBV6-1
TGTGCCAGCACCTCCCGGCAGGGGGCCGGTGGCTACACCTTC
CASTSRQGAGGYTF
>NA|NA|TRBJ1-5|TRBV20-1
TGCAGTGCTAGAGGGTTCGGGGGGAACCAGCCCCAGCATTTT
CSARGFGGNQPQHF
>once|TRBD1|TRBJ2-1|TRBV29-1
TGCAGCGCCCGACAGGGGGGTAGCAATGAGCAGTTCTTC
CSARQGGSNEQFF
>NA|NA|TRBJ2-1|TRBV20-1
TGCAGTGGAAGACGAACCCTGAATGAGCAGTTCTTC
CSGRRTLNEQFF
>NA|NA|TRBJ2-1|TRBV3-1
TGTGCCAGCAGCCGAACGGACAACTCCTACAATGAGCAGTTCTTC
CASSRTDNSYNEQFF
>many|NA|TRBJ1-1|TRBV5-1
TGCGCCAGCAGTGTTAGGGAAAGGACTGAAGCTTTCTTT
CASSVRERTEAFF
>few|NA|TRBJ1-2|TRBV20-1
TGCAGTGCTAGCTCCGGGGGAAACGATTATGGCTACACCTTC
CSASSGGNDYGYTF
>NA|NA|TRBJ1-6|TRBV6-2/TRBV6-3
TGTGCCAGCAGTTCACACGGCGGAGGCTCGAGATCACCCCTCCACTTT
CASSSHGGGSRSPLHF
>NA|NA|TRBJ1-2|TRBV5-1
TGCGCCAGCAGCCAGGGATTGGGCATCAACTATGGCTACACCTTC
CASSQGLGINYGYTF
>many|NA|TRBJ2-2|TRBV3-1
TGTGCCAGCAGCCAAGTTTGGGGCGGATACACCGGGGAGCTGTTTTTT
CASSQVWGGYTGELFF
>NA|TRBD2|TRBJ2-7|TRBV7-6
TGTGCCAGCAGCCCTACCTCCGGGACTAGCGGGAGGGCTCCCTACGAGCAGTACTTC
CASSPTSGTSGRAPYEQYF